These 27 T cell receptor beta chains came from one sample sequenced in a study of vaccination effects on CD4 cells after COVID-19. Using viral peptide pools, the ViraFEST assay grew out antigen-specific CD4+ T cells prior to sequencing. CD4+ T cell isolation took place after approximately 11 days of culture. Every participant took two doses of the BNT162b2 or mRNA-1273 vaccine. These receptors have no identified antigens. Only in-frame clones appear in the TCRdb table, and some are missing; sequencing was by immunoSEQ multiplex PCR. The sample lists just under 30,000 clones, roughly 74% occurring once. Sequenced material: CD4+ T cells from PBMCs cultured with HCoV-OC43 spike peptides, taken after COVID-19 vaccination. Subset of the sample: HCoV-OC43 spike overlapping peptide pool stimulation. The receptors originated from a human donor who received a COVID-19 vaccine.

The gene calls are TRBV19 and TRBJ1-1; the match to TRBD1 covers 10 bases. V was clipped by 6 bases and J by 5 bases; unmatched bases: 9. Germline V gene lookup returns CDR1 LNHDA and CDR2 SQIVND (reference sequence). This CDR3 region has 15 residues. The CDR3 sequence is CASSPRPGQGTEAFF. The CDR3 DNA reads TGTGCCAGTAGCCCAAGACCGGGACAGGGGACTGAAGCTTTCTTT.

The chain couples TRBV7-9 to TRBJ1-2; TRBD1 might be the D (6 bases). Trimming left V 5 bases short and J 7 bases short, with 17 bases between. The germline CDR1 and CDR2 sequences are SEHNR and FQNEAQ (reference sequence). The CDR3 has 14 residues. CDR3 sequence reads: CASSKGGALGGYTF. In DNA, the CDR3 is TGTGCCAGCAGCAAGGGGGGCGCCTTGGGTGGCTACACCTTC. Based on the CDR3 plus reference TRBV7-9 and TRBJ1-2, the full variable domain is DTGVSQNPRHKITKRGQNVTFRCDPISEHNRLYWYRQTLGQGPEFLTYFQNEAQLEKSRLLSDRFSAERPKGSFSTLEIQRTEQGDSAMYLCASSKGGALGGYTFGSGTRLTVV.

The rearrangement joins TRBV6-5 to TRBJ2-7; perhaps TRBD2 as D (7 bases). This CDR3 comprises 14 residues. Trimming stripped 5 bases from V and 2 bases from J, with 13 bases between. CDR1 is MNHEY, CDR2 SVGAGI, per germline. The chain's CDR3 is CASSPAGATYEQYF. The CDR3 DNA is TGTGCCAGCAGTCCGGCGGGGGCCACCTACGAGCAGTACTTC.

This sequence joins TRBV4-1 and TRBJ2-7, with TRBD1 matching over 10 bases. The germline CDR1 and CDR2 sequences are MGHRA and YSYEKL. V lost 5 bases, J lost 6 bases, and 10 bases stayed unmatched. The CDR3 consists of 15 residues. CDR3 region: CASSSGQGKTSEQYF. The CDR3 DNA sequence: TGCGCCAGCAGCTCGGGACAGGGGAAAACAAGCGAGCAGTACTTC.

This rearrangement joins TRBV29-1 to TRBJ2-3; unclear D gene. The CDR3 covers 11 residues. Germline-derived CDR1 and CDR2 are SQVTM and ANQGSEA. The V gene lost 4 bases and the J gene lost 2 bases, with 4 bases spanning the gap. The CDR3 sequence: CSVGDTDTQYF. CDR3 DNA sequence: TGCAGCGTTGGCGACACAGATACGCAGTATTTT.

This CDR3 is CASSTLMVRGKSYNEQFF. The CDR3 DNA sequence: TGTGCCAGCAGCACCCTGATGGTTCGGGGGAAGTCCTACAATGAGCAGTTCTTC. The rearrangement links TRBV7-9 to TRBJ2-1, with D possibly being TRBD2 (6 bases). V was clipped by 5 bases and J by 1 base, with 21 bases between them. The CDR3 length is 18 residues. Per germline, CDR1 SEHNR and CDR2 FQNEAQ (reference sequence). The full variable domain, rest sourced from reference TRBV7-9 and TRBJ2-1, is DTGVSQNPRHKITKRGQNVTFRCDPISEHNRLYWYRQTLGQGPEFLTYFQNEAQLEKSRLLSDRFSAERPKGSFSTLEIQRTEQGDSAMYLCASSTLMVRGKSYNEQFFGPGTRLTVL.

V usage is TRBV5-1 and J usage is TRBJ1-2, with 7 nucleotides matching TRBD1. This CDR3 region has 15 residues. V lost 0 bases, J lost 4 bases, and 6 bases stayed unmatched. The germline gives CDR1 SGHRS, CDR2 YFSETQ. The DNA of the CDR3 is TGCGCCAGCAGCTTGGACCCTGGGACAGCCTATGGCTACACCTTC. This sequence encodes CASSLDPGTAYGYTF. The full variable domain, rest sourced from reference TRBV5-1 and TRBJ1-2, is KAGVTQTPRYLIKTRGQQVTLSCSPISGHRSVSWYQQTPGQGLQFLFEYFSETQRNKGNFPGRFSGRQFSNSRSEMNVSTLELGDSALYLCASSLDPGTAYGYTFGSGTRLTVV.

V and J are TRBV2 and TRBJ1-5, with a weak D call TRBD1 (6 bases). The CDR3 totals 16 residues. Germline loops: CDR1 SNHLY, CDR2 FYNNEI. Trimming removed 5 bases from V and 2 bases from J, with 16 bases in between. As DNA, the CDR3 is TGTGCCAGCAGTACCCACAGGGCGGCGCGCAATCAGCCCCAGCATTTT. Residues: CASSTHRAARNQPQHF.

J is TRBJ2-1 and V is TRBV6-6; 13 bases are a match to TRBD2. There are 14 residues in the CDR3. With V trimmed by 4 bases and J by 15 bases, 9 bases remained unmatched. The germline gives CDR1 MNHNY, CDR2 SVGAGI (reference sequence). DNA of the CDR3: TGTGCCAGCAGTTCGGGACTAGCGGGATTAAATGCGTTCTTC. It yields the protein CASSSGLAGLNAFF.

The chain combines TRBV7-8 with TRBJ1-4; D unresolved. The ends were cut back, 3 bases at V and 4 bases at J, with 9 bases in the middle. The germline CDR1 and CDR2 sequences are SGHVS and FQNEAQ. CDR3 length: 14 residues. The DNA of the CDR3 is TGTGCCAGCAGCTTGTTAGCCTTTAATGAAAAACTGTTTTTT. Protein product: CASSLLAFNEKLFF.

V gene TRBV19 combines with J gene TRBJ2-3; 8 bases match TRBD2. The CDR3 contains 17 residues. The V gene's germline CDR1 is LNHDA and CDR2 SQIVND (reference sequence). J gave up 2 bases and V 7 bases, and 14 bases lay outside the gene matches. In DNA, the CDR3 is TGTGCCAGTACTCCGACTGTAGCGGGGAGTTTCACAGATACGCAGTATTTT. This translates into CASTPTVAGSFTDTQYF.

V gene TRBV7-2 combines with J gene TRBJ2-2; D possibly corresponds to TRBD2 (6 bases). This CDR3 contains 15 residues. The germline V gene has CDR1 SGHTA and CDR2 FQGNSA. V was cut by 0 bases and J by 7 bases, with 12 bases left in between. CDR3 sequence reads: CASSLAGIGGGELFF. CDR3 DNA: TGTGCCAGCAGCTTAGCTGGCATCGGGGGCGGGGAGCTGTTTTTT.

The chain has TRBV6-6 and TRBJ2-7; weak D call: TRBD2 (6 bases). Germline CDR1 is MNHNY and CDR2 is SVGAGI (reference sequence). CDR3 length: 15 amino acids. Trimming cost V 0 bases and J 2 bases, with 11 bases left between them. DNA of the CDR3: TGTGCCAGCAGTTACTCGTTGGGGGGTCCCTACGAGCAGTACTTC. Translating gives CASSYSLGGPYEQYF.

The chain joins TRBV19 to TRBJ2-7, with TRBD2 as a possible D gene (5 bases). The CDR3 is 14 residues long. V was cut by 3 bases and J by 5 bases, with 14 bases left in between. Germline V gene lookup returns CDR1 LNHDA and CDR2 SQIVND (reference sequence). CDR3 sequence reads: CASSMSGTSNEQYF. The CDR3 nucleotides read TGTGCCAGTAGTATGAGCGGCACTTCCAACGAGCAGTACTTC. Complete variable domain (other parts from reference TRBV19 and TRBJ2-7): DGGITQSPKYLFRKEGQNVTLSCEQNLNHDAMYWYRQDPGQGLRLIYYSQIVNDFQKGDIAEGYSVSREKKESFPLTVTSAQKNPTAFYLCASSMSGTSNEQYFGPGTRLTVT.

V usage is TRBV5-1 and J usage is TRBJ2-1, with D possibly matching TRBD1 (6 bases). The CDR3 totals 16 residues. The V gene's germline CDR1 is SGHRS and CDR2 YFSETQ. V was pared by 0 bases and J by 0 bases, with 10 bases between. CDR3 residues: CASSLAGQLSYNEQFF. The CDR3 DNA reads TGCGCCAGCAGCTTGGCCGGACAGCTCTCCTACAATGAGCAGTTCTTC.

This clone was seen more than once but under ten times. The chain carries TRBV18 and TRBJ1-4; D is unresolved. The germline gives CDR1 KGHSH, CDR2 LQKENI. The V gene lost 3 bases and the J gene lost 6 bases, with 17 bases spanning the gap. The CDR3 runs to 16 residues. CDR3 nucleotide sequence: TGTGCCAGCTCACCGTCGTCTCCAGGTTTGGATGAAAAACTGTTTTTT. Its protein product is CASSPSSPGLDEKLFF. Full variable domain (missing parts from reference TRBV18 and TRBJ1-4): NAGVMQNPRHLVRRRGQEARLRCSPMKGHSHVYWYRQLPEEGLKFMVYLQKENIIDESGMPKERFSAEFPKEGPSILRIQQVVRGDSAAYFCASSPSSPGLDEKLFFGSGTQLSVL.

The chain combines TRBV10-2 with TRBJ2-7; 7 bases map to TRBD2. V gave up 2 bases and J gave up 6 bases; unmatched junction bases: 7. The CDR3 spans 14 residues. Germline lookup yields CDR1 WSHSY and CDR2 SAAADI. The CDR3 sequence: CASSEKKRGSEQYF. The CDR3, as DNA: TGCGCCAGCAGTGAGAAAAAGCGGGGAAGCGAGCAGTACTTC.

CDR3 sequence: CASSIIQNTGELFF. Here the CDR3 DNA reads TGTGCCAGTAGTATCATACAGAACACCGGGGAGCTGTTTTTT. The V call is TRBV19, the J call TRBJ2-2, with no clear D. CDR1 is LNHDA and CDR2 is SQIVND in the germline V gene (reference sequence). The CDR3 length is 14 residues. Trimming stripped 3 bases from V and 1 base from J, with 6 bases between.

The chain employs TRBV7-8 and TRBJ1-5; 8 bases agree with TRBD1. V shed 2 bases, J shed 1 base, and the junction held 7 bases outside the gene matches. The CDR3 runs to 17 residues. The germline V gene has CDR1 SGHVS and CDR2 FQNEAQ. CDR3 protein: CASSLMRTGKSNQPQHF. The CDR3 DNA sequence: TGTGCCAGCAGCTTAATGAGGACAGGGAAAAGCAATCAGCCCCAGCATTTT.

This clone was found a few times. This chain links TRBV7-6 with TRBJ2-2; D is ambiguous. The CDR3 totals 16 residues. Germline CDR1 is SGHVS and CDR2 is FNYEAQ. V shed 4 bases and J shed 2 bases, with 14 bases lying between them. CDR3 protein: CASSSFSTFNTGELFF. In DNA form, the CDR3 reads TGTGCCAGCAGCTCCTTTTCTACCTTTAACACCGGGGAGCTGTTTTTT.

The J gene is TRBJ1-6, the V gene TRBV5-1; 7 positions match TRBD1. Losses at the gene ends were 4 bases for V and 6 bases for J; bases not matched to a gene: 4. The CDR3 is 14 residues long. Germline V lookup: CDR1 SGHRS, CDR2 YFSETQ. The chain's CDR3 is CASSSRDSNSPLHF. CDR3 coding DNA: TGCGCCAGCAGCAGCCGGGACAGTAATTCACCCCTCCACTTT.

The chain links TRBV20-1 to TRBJ1-6; weak D call: TRBD1 (5 bases). Germline CDR1 DFQATT, CDR2 SNEGSKA (reference sequence). V lost 3 bases and J lost 7, with 10 bases in between. CDR3 length: 13 amino acids. Here the CDR3 DNA reads TGCAGTGCTAGTTTCCAGGGAAATTCACCCCTCCACTTT. This gives the protein CSASFQGNSPLHF.

The V gene is TRBV5-1, the J gene TRBJ2-7; 10 nucleotides match TRBD1. CDR1 SGHRS and CDR2 YFSETQ come from the germline V gene. The V segment lost 5 bases and the J segment 3 bases; nucleotides outside the gene matches: 2. CDR3 length: 13 residues. The chain's CDR3 is CASRTGGGYEQYF. The CDR3 DNA follows: TGCGCCAGCAGGACAGGGGGCGGCTACGAGCAGTACTTC. Combining the CDR3 with reference TRBV5-1 and TRBJ2-7 gives the whole variable domain KAGVTQTPRYLIKTRGQQVTLSCSPISGHRSVSWYQQTPGQGLQFLFEYFSETQRNKGNFPGRFSGRQFSNSRSEMNVSTLELGDSALYLCASRTGGGYEQYFGPGTRLTVT.

The V and J genes are TRBV4-2 and TRBJ2-7; TRBD2 matches 9 bases. This CDR3 has 15 amino acids. Germline CDR1 and CDR2: LGHNA and YNFKEQ. J lost 3 bases, V lost 5 bases, and 8 bases had no gene match. This CDR3 is CASSSERGAGYEQYF. The CDR3 bases are TGTGCCAGCAGCTCCGAGCGGGGGGCCGGCTACGAGCAGTACTTC.

The chain has TRBV19 and TRBJ2-5; 10 bases map to TRBD1. The CDR3 totals 16 residues. CDR1 LNHDA and CDR2 SQIVND come from the germline V gene (reference sequence). The trim removed 5 bases at V and 4 bases at J, leaving 10 bases unmatched. CDR3 protein: CASSAAGTGVRETQYF. CDR3 DNA sequence: TGTGCCAGTAGTGCGGCCGGGACAGGGGTCCGAGAGACCCAGTACTTC.

This clone has just one count. This chain links TRBV4-2 with TRBJ1-2; D is uncertain. This CDR3 is built from 12 residues. V gave up 1 base and J gave up 8 bases, with 8 bases separating them. Germline V gene sequence: CDR1 LGHNA, CDR2 YNFKEQ. DNA for the CDR3: TGTGCCAGCAGCCAAGTGGAGTCAGGCTACACCTTC. Amino acid sequence: CASSQVESGYTF.

The chain couples TRBV20-1 to TRBJ2-3, with D possibly being TRBD1 or TRBD2 (7 bases each). V gave up 3 bases and J gave up 3 bases, with 16 bases separating them. CDR3 size: 15 residues. Germline CDR1 DFQATT, CDR2 SNEGSKA (reference sequence). CDR3 DNA sequence: TGCAGTGCTAGTGGCGCAGGGGGGGGAACAGATACGCAGTATTTT. Its protein product is CSASGAGGGTDTQYF.